One and the same sample provided the 32 T cell receptor beta chains below, sequenced in a study of beta chain features in type 1 diabetes. The study, taken as a whole, reports: Shorter TCRB CDR3s, moderately but significantly so, were found in Type 1 diabetes patients in all four CD4+ subsets.

No cognate antigen is known for these TCRs. All of the isolated RNA was reverse transcribed, so expressed TCRB transcripts were sequenced. Sequencing used immunoSEQ multiplex PCR; TCRdb keeps in-frame clones, though not all of them. This table holds about 160,000 clones, 7.5% to 9.5% found once. Sequenced: central memory CD4+ T cells from blood. All receptors come from a woman aged 18-29 years with type 1 diabetes.

This clone appeared a few times. The rearrangement joins TRBV5-4 to TRBJ2-3, with 10 bases that match TRBD1. CDR3 size: 14 residues. Trimming at V came to 4 bases and at J to 6 bases, leaving 5 bases not matched to a gene. Germline CDR1 and CDR2: SGHNT and YYREEE (reference sequence). CDR3 DNA sequence: TGTGCCAGCAGCCGACAGGGGGCAGCGGATACGCAGTATTTT. Amino acid sequence: CASSRQGAADTQYF.

This clone was seen a few times. The chain couples TRBV7-4 to TRBJ2-1, with 12 bases that match TRBD2. The germline V gene has CDR1 SGHVT and CDR2 SQSDAQ. This CDR3 has 16 residues. V lost 5 bases and J lost 8; bases outside the gene matches: 10. The CDR3 coding sequence is TGTGCCAGCAGCCTAGGGACTAGCGGGCAAAGGGATGAGCAGTTCTTC. The encoded protein is CASSLGTSGQRDEQFF.

This chain connects TRBV5-1 to TRBJ2-5; 14 nucleotides align to TRBD2. Per the germline V gene, CDR1 is SGHRS and CDR2 is YFSETQ. The junction had 4 bases not matched to a gene; V was cut back by 0 bases and J by 3 bases. The CDR3 spans 17 residues. CDR3 in amino acids: CASSLGTGLAGEETQYF. The DNA for the CDR3 is TGCGCCAGCAGCTTGGGGACGGGACTAGCGGGAGAAGAGACCCAGTACTTC.

Worth noting for this clone: The junction shows a germline mismatch at one end, possibly a read error. The rearrangement links TRBV7-7 to TRBJ2-2; D not resolved. This CDR3 is built from 15 residues. CDR1 and CDR2 from the germline V gene are SSHAT and FNYEAQ (reference sequence). The CDR3 loop reads CASSLGALNTGELFF. CDR3 nucleotides: TGTGCTAGCAGCTTAGGAGCCCTGAACACCGGGGAGCTGTTTTTT.

V gene TRBV6-6 combines with J gene TRBJ2-1; D is possibly TRBD1 (5 bases). V gave up 8 bases and J gave up 8 bases, with 19 bases separating them. Germline CDR1 and CDR2: MNHNY and SVGAGI (reference sequence). CDR3 length equals 14 residues. The CDR3 here is CASVKRGSIHEQFF. CDR3 coding DNA: TGTGCCAGCGTCAAAAGGGGTAGCATCCATGAGCAGTTCTTC.

The V gene is TRBV18, the J gene TRBJ2-5; TRBD2 is a possible D gene (5 bases). Trimming stripped 4 bases from V and 2 bases from J, with 17 bases between. Germline V gene sequence: CDR1 KGHSH, CDR2 LQKENI. The CDR3 runs 16 residues. Written as DNA, the CDR3 is TGTGCCAGCTCACTTCAATACCCCGGCGGGCAAGAGACCCAGTACTTC. Its protein product is CASSLQYPGGQETQYF. Complete variable domain (other parts from reference TRBV18 and TRBJ2-5): NAGVMQNPRHLVRRRGQEARLRCSPMKGHSHVYWYRQLPEEGLKFMVYLQKENIIDESGMPKERFSAEFPKEGPSILRIQQVVRGDSAAYFCASSLQYPGGQETQYFGPGTRLLVL.

This sequence joins TRBV19 and TRBJ2-1; 11 bases map to TRBD2. With 6 bases clipped from V and 4 bases from J, the junction kept 2 bases outside the gene matches. This CDR3 comprises 14 residues. The V gene's germline CDR1 is LNHDA and CDR2 SQIVND (reference sequence). DNA of the CDR3: TGTGCCAGTAGCCGACTAGCGGGATACAATGAGCAGTTCTTC. This sequence encodes CASSRLAGYNEQFF.

The chain joins TRBV7-2 to TRBJ1-2, with TRBD1 identical over 10 bases. V dropped 1 base and J dropped 14; count of bases not matched to a gene: 10. The CDR3 is made up of 14 amino acids. CDR1 and CDR2 from the germline V gene are SGHTA and FQGNSA. For the CDR3, the DNA is TGTGCCAGCAGCTTAGATGAGACAGGGGGCTTTCGGACCTTC. It codes for CASSLDETGGFRTF.

The sample holds a few counts of this clone. The rearrangement uses TRBV18 and TRBJ1-1; TRBD1 might be the D (5 bases). The V end was cut by 5 bases, the J end by 7 bases, with 17 bases between. Germline lookup yields CDR1 KGHSH and CDR2 LQKENI. The CDR3 has 14 amino acids. CDR3 DNA: TGTGCCAGCTCATACCAGGACAATGGGCTTGAAGCTTTCTTT. Translated, it gives CASSYQDNGLEAFF.

To note about this clone: The junction does not match germline at one end; this may be a read error. This sequence joins TRBV14 and TRBJ1-2; TRBD1 matches at 8 bases. Germline V CDR1 and CDR2: SGHDN, FVKESK. This CDR3 region has 12 residues. CDR3 sequence (DNA): TGTGCCAGCAGCCCGAACAGGGGGTCCCCCTCTTTT. Its protein product is CASSPNRGSPSF.

CDR3 in DNA: TGTGCCAGCAGCACGGGCCGAGGACACGGGGAGCTGTTTTTT. Translated, it gives CASSTGRGHGELFF. J is TRBJ2-2 and V is TRBV7-2, with D possibly being TRBD1 (5 bases). CDR3 length: 14 amino acids. The germline CDR1 and CDR2 sequences are SGHTA and FQGNSA. The V end lost 5 bases, the J end lost 7 bases, and 14 bases lay between the germline ends.

This clone was detected only a few times. This chain links TRBV5-1 with TRBJ1-1; D is possibly TRBD1 (6 bases). From germline, CDR1 is SGHRS and CDR2 YFSETQ. The CDR3 runs 14 residues. V was clipped by 4 bases and J by 3 bases, with 13 bases between them. In DNA, the CDR3 is TGCGCCAGCAGCGTACAGGGAGGGGACACTGAAGCTTTCTTT. Translated, it gives CASSVQGGDTEAFF.

This clone was counted only a few times. The chain carries TRBV7-2 and TRBJ2-7, with 8 bases aligning to TRBD2. The CDR3 totals 16 residues. V dropped 4 bases and J dropped 7; count of bases not matched to a gene: 15. Germline CDR1 SGHTA, CDR2 FQGNSA. Here the CDR3 DNA reads TGTGCCAGCAGCTCCAACCTCATTGGACTAGCTTATGAGCAGTACTTC. It is translated as CASSSNLIGLAYEQYF.

The chain couples TRBV5-1 to TRBJ2-1, with 8 bases matching TRBD2. This CDR3 has 14 residues. V was pared by 6 bases and J by 3 bases, with 5 bases of the junction left unmatched. In germline, CDR1 is SGHRS, CDR2 YFSETQ. CDR3 sequence: CASNSGEIYNEQFF. CDR3 DNA: TGCGCCAGCAATAGCGGGGAGATCTACAATGAGCAGTTCTTC.

This clone has only a few counts. The V and J genes are TRBV7-9 and TRBJ2-2; 10 bases line up with TRBD2. CDR1 and CDR2 (germline): SEHNR, FQNEAQ (reference sequence). This CDR3 contains 15 residues. V was clipped by 6 bases and J by 3 bases; unmatched bases: 4. The CDR3 DNA follows: TGTGCCAGCAGTGTTAGCGGGAGGTACACCGGGGAGCTGTTTTTT. It encodes CASSVSGRYTGELFF.

This chain uses TRBV5-1 with TRBJ2-7; 7 bases fit TRBD1. V was clipped by 4 bases and J by 5 bases; unmatched bases: 12. The CDR3 covers 15 residues. Germline V gene data show CDR1 as SGHRS and CDR2 as YFSETQ. CDR3 amino acids: CASSVEDRFDHEQYF. CDR3 DNA: TGCGCCAGCAGCGTAGAGGACAGGTTCGACCACGAGCAGTACTTC.

The chain combines TRBV7-3 with TRBJ2-7, with a tentative D call TRBD2 (5 bases). This CDR3 is 13 amino acids long. V was trimmed by 4 bases and J by 6 bases, leaving 13 bases between them. CDR1 and CDR2 (germline): SGHTA, FQGTGA. The chain's CDR3 is CASSSSSEGEQYF. In DNA form, the CDR3 reads TGTGCCAGCAGCTCATCCTCTGAGGGCGAGCAGTACTTC.

The J gene is TRBJ2-2, the V gene TRBV4-3, with 9 nucleotides matching TRBD2. Germline trimming cut 4 bases from V and 6 bases from J; bases unmatched to any gene: 9. This CDR3 has 16 residues. Germline V gene lookup returns CDR1 LGHNA and CDR2 YSLEER. CDR3 nucleotides: TGCGCCAGCAGCCGGTCGGGGCTAGCGGGGCCCGGGGAGCTGTTTTTT. Protein: CASSRSGLAGPGELFF.

This sequence joins TRBV18 and TRBJ2-1, with D uncertain. This CDR3 has 13 residues. CDR1 is KGHSH and CDR2 is LQKENI in the germline V gene. V dropped 5 bases and J dropped 4 bases, with 9 bases sitting between them. This CDR3 is CASSASEYNEQFF. The CDR3, as DNA: TGTGCCAGCTCAGCGTCGGAGTACAATGAGCAGTTCTTC. Variable domain in full (rest from reference TRBV18 and TRBJ2-1): NAGVMQNPRHLVRRRGQEARLRCSPMKGHSHVYWYRQLPEEGLKFMVYLQKENIIDESGMPKERFSAEFPKEGPSILRIQQVVRGDSAAYFCASSASEYNEQFFGPGTRLTVL.

The J gene is TRBJ2-1, the V gene TRBV6-4, with TRBD2 matching 7 bases. The CDR3 length is 14 residues. Germline V gives CDR1 MRHNA, CDR2 SNTAGT. Losses at the gene ends were 10 bases for V and 1 base for J; bases not matched to a gene: 7. CDR3 region: CATRKAGSYNEQFF. The CDR3 DNA reads as TGTGCCACCAGAAAAGCGGGATCCTACAATGAGCAGTTCTTC.

This clone was recorded a few times. This chain links TRBV30 with TRBJ2-5; tentative D call: TRBD2 (5 bases). V was cut by 8 bases and J by 9 bases, with 16 bases left in between. CDR3 length: 11 residues. Germline V CDR1 and CDR2: GTSNPN, SVGIG (reference sequence). CDR3 sequence reads: CATGLALAQYF. In nucleotides, the CDR3 is TGTGCCACGGGTCTAGCCCTAGCCCAGTACTTC.

V gene TRBV7-9 combines with J gene TRBJ2-3; D gene ambiguous. CDR3 length equals 14 residues. With 7 bases removed from V and 1 base from J, the gap between germline ends came to 12 bases. The germline gives CDR1 SEHNR, CDR2 FQNEAQ (reference sequence). CDR3 nucleotide sequence: TGTGCCAGCAACTATGGTTGGGGCACAGATACGCAGTATTTT. This encodes CASNYGWGTDTQYF. Based on the CDR3 plus reference TRBV7-9 and TRBJ2-3, the full variable domain is DTGVSQNPRHKITKRGQNVTFRCDPISEHNRLYWYRQTLGQGPEFLTYFQNEAQLEKSRLLSDRFSAERPKGSFSTLEIQRTEQGDSAMYLCASNYGWGTDTQYFGPGTRLTVL.

This clone was recorded a few times. The rearrangement uses TRBV11-3 and TRBJ2-3; TRBD2 matches 10 bases. J gave up 1 base and V 5 bases, and 3 bases lay outside the gene matches. CDR3 length: 15 amino acids. Germline CDR1 is SGHNT and CDR2 is YENEEA. CDR3 in DNA: TGTGCCAGCAGCATAGGACTAGCGGGCACAGATACGCAGTATTTT. Translating gives CASSIGLAGTDTQYF.

The chain links TRBV11-2 to TRBJ2-7, with a possible D match to TRBD1 (6 bases). Trimming stripped 5 bases from V and 4 bases from J, with 9 bases between. This CDR3 comprises 12 residues. CDR1 SGHAT and CDR2 FQNNGV come from the germline V gene. CDR3 nucleotides: TGTGCCAGCAGCGAAGGACAGTACGAGCAGTACTTC. Its protein product is CASSEGQYEQYF.

The J gene is TRBJ2-3, the V gene TRBV7-6; D not resolved. CDR1 is SGHVS, CDR2 FNYEAQ, per germline. This CDR3 is built from 15 residues. With 1 base removed from V and 1 base from J, the gap between germline ends came to 9 bases. Here the CDR3 reads CASSLGQLRTDTQYF. The CDR3, as DNA: TGTGCCAGCAGCTTAGGGCAATTGCGCACAGATACGCAGTATTTT.

CDR3 nucleotides: TGTGCCAGTAGGACCACAAGGGGATATGGCTACACCTTC. It is translated as CASRTTRGYGYTF. The chain carries TRBV19 and TRBJ1-2; possibly TRBD1 for D (5 bases). CDR1 is LNHDA, CDR2 SQIVND, per germline (reference sequence). The CDR3 contains 13 residues. V lost 6 bases, J lost 5 bases, and 13 bases lay in between.

The rearrangement links TRBV7-9 to TRBJ1-2; D gene unclear. V shed 1 base and J shed 1 base, with 7 bases lying between them. The CDR3 is 14 amino acids. The germline gives CDR1 SEHNR, CDR2 FQNEAQ (reference sequence). The CDR3 DNA reads TGTGCCAGCAGCTTAGGCGCGAGTAACTATGGCTACACCTTC. Translation gives CASSLGASNYGYTF.

CDR3 protein: CASSEKGQGLHEQYF. CDR3 sequence (DNA): TGTGCCAGCAGTGAAAAGGGACAGGGTCTCCACGAGCAGTACTTC. The chain uses TRBV2 and TRBJ2-7, with 9 bases that match TRBD1. The CDR3 runs to 15 residues. In germline, CDR1 is SNHLY, CDR2 FYNNEI. With V trimmed by 2 bases and J by 5 bases, 7 bases remained unmatched.

The J gene is TRBJ2-3, the V gene TRBV6-1, with D perhaps matching TRBD1 (6 bases). CDR1 is MNHNS and CDR2 is SASEGT in the germline V gene. Trimming cost V 2 bases and J 0 bases, with 9 bases left between them. The CDR3 sequence is 15 residues long. Written as DNA, the CDR3 is TGTGCCAGCAGTGAACCGGGACAAAGCACAGATACGCAGTATTTT. Its protein product is CASSEPGQSTDTQYF.

In its sample, this clone was seen a few times. V and J are TRBV4-3 and TRBJ2-7, with 12 bases aligning to TRBD2. This CDR3 has 16 amino acids. Germline CDR1 reads LGHNA; CDR2 reads YSLEER. V lost 2 bases to trimming and J lost 0 bases; unmatched junction nucleotides: 2. CDR3 sequence (DNA): TGCGCCAGCAGCCAAAAACTAGCGGGGGGCTCCTACGAGCAGTACTTC. Its translation: CASSQKLAGGSYEQYF.

The V call is TRBV19, the J call TRBJ1-5; 8 bases align to TRBD1. J gave up 9 bases and V 3 bases, and 13 bases lay outside the gene matches. CDR1 LNHDA and CDR2 SQIVND come from the germline V gene (reference sequence). The CDR3 is made up of 16 amino acids. Written as DNA, the CDR3 is TGTGCCAGTAGTATTAACCGCGGACAGGGCCTCAGGCCCCAGCATTTT. Residues: CASSINRGQGLRPQHF.

CDR3 bases: TGTGCCAGCAGCGAGACTAGCGGGATTAGCACAGATACGCAGTATTTT. This encodes CASSETSGISTDTQYF. The J gene is TRBJ2-3, the V gene TRBV7-6; 11 nucleotides align to TRBD2. Losses at the gene ends were 5 bases for V and 0 bases for J; bases not matched to a gene: 4. Germline loops: CDR1 SGHVS, CDR2 FNYEAQ. The CDR3 is made up of 16 amino acids.